The T cell receptor beta chain under discussion was sequenced for a study of T cell responses to AZD1222 COVID-19 vaccine. Notes on the study in general: Seropositive AZD1222 recipients at baseline numbered only five or six. All repertoire sampling was performed exclusively after the peak T cell response.

CDR1 and CDR2 from the germline V gene are SGHTA and FQGTGA. J lost 6 bases, V lost 2 bases, and 7 bases had no gene match. This CDR3 has 16 residues. As concerns this clone: The antigen remains undetermined.

TCRdb keeps only in-frame clones here, not all; method: immunoSEQ multiplex PCR. Among 250,000 to 300,000 clones listed, 90% to 95% were seen once. The specimen was peripheral blood, collected 28 days after the second AZD1222 dose. The TCR originated in an adult who received the AZD1222 COVID-19 vaccine. The chain joins TRBV7-3 to TRBJ2-1; 10 nucleotides agree with TRBD2. The CDR3 loop reads CASSLFPSGGGNEQFF. Here the CDR3 DNA reads TGTGCCAGCAGCTTATTTCCTAGCGGGGGTGGCAATGAGCAGTTCTTC.